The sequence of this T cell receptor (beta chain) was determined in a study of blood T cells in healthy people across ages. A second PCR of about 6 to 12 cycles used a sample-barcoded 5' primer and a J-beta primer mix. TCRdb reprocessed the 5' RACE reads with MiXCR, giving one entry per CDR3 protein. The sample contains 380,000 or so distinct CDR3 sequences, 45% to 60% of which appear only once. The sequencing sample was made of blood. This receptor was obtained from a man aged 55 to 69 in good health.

CDR3 region: CASSQDRLAGREQYF. The CDR3 DNA sequence: TGTGCCAGCAGCCAAGACCGACTAGCGGGGAGAGAGCAGTACTTC. The chain combines TRBV3-1 with TRBJ2-7; TRBD2 aligns across 11 bases. The CDR3 contains 15 residues. The germline V gene has CDR1 LGHDT and CDR2 YNNKEL (reference sequence). V dropped 0 bases and J dropped 7; count of bases not matched to a gene: 5.